The 15 T cell receptor beta chains below all came from one sample that was sequenced in a study. TCRdb reprocessed the 5' RACE reads via MiXCR and lists one record per CDR3 protein. The sample contains roughly 50,000 distinct CDR3 sequences, about 24% of which appear only once. Source material: tumor-infiltrating naive CD4+ T cells sorted from the breast tumor. Subset defined: naive CD4+ T cells, CD4+CD45RA+CD25-. These receptors all stem from a female donor with breast cancer.

At least ten counts were recorded for this clonotype. The chain couples TRBV10-3 to TRBJ1-2; TRBD1 matches 7 bases. CDR3 length: 13 residues. The ends lost 3 bases at V and 5 bases at J; junction bases unmatched: 3. Germline lookup yields CDR1 ENHRY and CDR2 SYGVKD. CDR3 in amino acids: CAISDAQGYGYTF. In DNA, the CDR3 is TGTGCCATCAGTGATGCACAGGGGTATGGCTACACCTTC.

The chain carries TRBV10-2 and TRBJ2-7, with TRBD2 matching 10 bases. The CDR3 runs to 16 residues. The trim removed 3 bases at V and 3 bases at J, leaving 8 bases unmatched. Germline CDR1 WSHSY, CDR2 SAAADI. The CDR3 here is CASSESVAGGGYEQYF. The CDR3 coding sequence is TGCGCCAGCAGTGAATCCGTAGCGGGAGGCGGCTACGAGCAGTACTTC.

V is TRBV5-1 and J is TRBJ2-6; D is possibly TRBD1 or TRBD2 (6 bases each). The V gene's germline CDR1 is SGHRS and CDR2 YFSETQ. The germline V and J ends were trimmed by 4 bases and 2 bases, with 13 bases remaining between them. The CDR3 contains 16 residues. The CDR3: CASSPEGGPGANVLTF. CDR3 in DNA: TGCGCCAGCAGCCCGGAAGGGGGGCCTGGGGCCAACGTCCTGACTTTC.

Turning to this clonotype: This is likely a read error, given that the CDR3 carries no conserved phenylalanine or tryptophan at its end. CDR3 amino acids: CASSADSERTEAFL. CDR3 DNA: TGCGCCAGCAGCGCTGACAGTGAACGGACTGAAGCTTTCTTG. The V gene is TRBV5-1, the J gene TRBJ1-1, with D maybe TRBD1 (5 bases). The CDR3 runs to 14 residues. Germline V lookup: CDR1 SGHRS, CDR2 YFSETQ. Trimming took off 4 bases at V and 5 bases at J, with 15 bases between the two ends.

Note on this clonotype: A much larger clone sits a single nucleotide away, making a read error possible. The rearrangement joins TRBV18 to TRBJ2-2; a possible D gene is TRBD2 (5 bases). The CDR3 is 11 amino acids. Germline loops: CDR1 KGHSH, CDR2 LQKENI. The ends were cut back, 2 bases at V and 13 bases at J, with 8 bases in the middle. The CDR3 loop is CASSPTRGLFF. The CDR3, as DNA: TGTGCCAGCTCACCAACCCGGGGGCTGTTTTTT.

The J gene is TRBJ2-7, the V gene TRBV4-1; D remains unclear. The CDR3 is 14 residues long. Germline loops: CDR1 MGHRA, CDR2 YSYEKL. The ends were cut back, 0 bases at V and 0 bases at J, with 6 bases in the middle. CDR3 amino acids: CASSQETHSYEQYF. Here the CDR3 DNA reads TGCGCCAGCAGCCAAGAGACACACTCCTACGAGCAGTACTTC.

This clonotype was detected a few times. The chain links TRBV5-1 to TRBJ1-1; D is uncertain. V lost 2 bases to trimming and J lost 1 base, with 12 bases between them. Germline-derived CDR1 and CDR2 are SGHRS and YFSETQ. CDR3 size: 15 residues. This CDR3 is CASSFPSGENTEAFF. The CDR3, as DNA: TGCGCCAGCAGCTTCCCCTCCGGGGAGAACACTGAAGCTTTCTTT.

Written as DNA, the CDR3 is TGTGCCAGCACGAAGGACAGAACATCTAGCACAGATACGCAGTATTTT. Its translation: CASTKDRTSSTDTQYF. The chain couples TRBV2 to TRBJ2-3, with a possible D match to TRBD1 (6 bases). From germline, CDR1 is SNHLY and CDR2 FYNNEI. The CDR3 runs to 16 residues. The germline V and J ends were trimmed by 7 bases and 0 bases, with 17 bases remaining between them.

About this clonotype itself: Germline is not matched at one junction end, which may reflect a read error. The chain carries TRBV7-9 and TRBJ2-2; D might be TRBD2 (6 bases). Germline lookup yields CDR1 SEHNR and CDR2 FQNEAQ (reference sequence). This CDR3 spans 17 amino acids. CDR3 protein: CASSLDLWGLNTGEQFF. As DNA, the CDR3 is TGTGCCAGCAGCTTAGATCTGTGGGGACTGAACACCGGGGAGCAGTTTTTT.

The chain is built from TRBV24-1 and TRBJ1-5, with D maybe TRBD1 (5 bases). V lost 7 bases, J lost 5 bases, and 14 bases lay in between. The CDR3 covers 14 residues. Germline lookup yields CDR1 KGHDR and CDR2 SFDVKD. This CDR3 reads CATSDSGGYQPQHF. As DNA, the CDR3 is TGTGCCACCAGCGACAGCGGCGGGTATCAGCCCCAGCATTTT.

There are many counts of this clonotype. The V and J genes are TRBV7-6 and TRBJ2-2; TRBD1 matches at 7 bases. The germline V gene has CDR1 SGHVS and CDR2 FNYEAQ. The CDR3 length is 15 residues. V dropped 5 bases and J dropped 7; count of bases not matched to a gene: 10. DNA for the CDR3: TGTGCCAGCAGCCCTACGCGACAGGGTCGCGGGGAGCTGTTTTTT. Its protein product is CASSPTRQGRGELFF.

V usage is TRBV7-2 and J usage is TRBJ2-7; D perhaps matches TRBD2 (6 bases). Germline V gives CDR1 SGHTA, CDR2 FQGNSA. The CDR3 is 13 amino acids. The ends were cut back, 1 base at V and 7 bases at J, with 11 bases in the middle. CDR3 residues: CASSLGWAGEQYF. CDR3 bases: TGTGCCAGCAGCTTAGGGTGGGCGGGGGAGCAGTACTTC.

This clonotype has more than one count but fewer than ten. The chain combines TRBV5-1 with TRBJ2-5, with D perhaps matching TRBD1 or TRBD2 (5 bases each). The CDR3 sequence is 15 residues long. The germline CDR1 and CDR2 sequences are SGHRS and YFSETQ. Deletions cut 3 bases from V and 4 bases from J, with 16 bases between. The CDR3 nucleotides read TGCGCCAGCAGCTGGTATGGGACCCTCGCAGAGACCCAGTACTTC. It specifies CASSWYGTLAETQYF.

V and J are TRBV4-2 and TRBJ2-3; 10 bases fit TRBD2. The CDR3 is 17 residues long. The junction had 10 bases not matched to a gene; V was cut back by 3 bases and J by 4 bases. The germline CDR1 and CDR2 sequences are LGHNA and YNFKEQ. DNA for the CDR3: TGTGCCAGCAGCCAGGAAACTAGCGGGAATTACGCAGATACGCAGTATTTT. It is translated as CASSQETSGNYADTQYF.

Points on this clonotype: This clone may be a read error of a much larger clone one base away. The chain joins TRBV4-2 to TRBJ2-1; the D call may be TRBD1 or TRBD2 (7 bases each). Germline CDR1 and CDR2: LGHNA and YNFKEQ. CDR3 length equals 16 residues. Trimming took 5 bases from V and 6 from J, leaving 20 bases between them. The CDR3 protein is CASSIQEGEGANEQFF. In nucleotides, the CDR3 is TGTGCCAGCAGCATTCAAGAGGGGGAGGGGGCCAATGAGCAGTTCTTC.